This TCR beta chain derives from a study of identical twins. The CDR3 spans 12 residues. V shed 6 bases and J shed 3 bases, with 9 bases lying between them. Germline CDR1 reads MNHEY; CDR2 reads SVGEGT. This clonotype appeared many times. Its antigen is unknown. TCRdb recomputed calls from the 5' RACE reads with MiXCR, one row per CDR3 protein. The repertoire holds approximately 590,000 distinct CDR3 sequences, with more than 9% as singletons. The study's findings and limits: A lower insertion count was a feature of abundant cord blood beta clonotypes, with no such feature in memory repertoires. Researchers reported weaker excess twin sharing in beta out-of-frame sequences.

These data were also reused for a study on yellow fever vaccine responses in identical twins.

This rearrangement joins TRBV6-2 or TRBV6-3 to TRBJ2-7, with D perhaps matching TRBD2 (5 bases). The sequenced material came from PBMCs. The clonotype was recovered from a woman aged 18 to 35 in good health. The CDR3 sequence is CASSGVDYEQYF. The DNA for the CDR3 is TGTGCCAGCAGCGGGGTGGACTACGAGCAGTACTTC.